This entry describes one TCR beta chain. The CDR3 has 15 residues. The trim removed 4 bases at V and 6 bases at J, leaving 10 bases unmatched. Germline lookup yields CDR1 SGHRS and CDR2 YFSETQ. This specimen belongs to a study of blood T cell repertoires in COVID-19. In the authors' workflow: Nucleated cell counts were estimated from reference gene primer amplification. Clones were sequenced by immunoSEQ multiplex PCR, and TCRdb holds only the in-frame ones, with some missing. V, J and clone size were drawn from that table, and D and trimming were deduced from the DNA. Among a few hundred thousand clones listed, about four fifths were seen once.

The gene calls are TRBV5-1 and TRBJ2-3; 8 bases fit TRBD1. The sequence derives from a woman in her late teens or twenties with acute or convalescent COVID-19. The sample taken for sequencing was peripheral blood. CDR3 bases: TGCGCCAGCAGCCCTGCCAGGACAGGGTTGGATACGCAGTATTTT. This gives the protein CASSPARTGLDTQYF.